These 32 T cell receptor beta chains were all obtained from the same sample, sequenced in a study of T cell responses to AZD1222 COVID-19 vaccine. Sequencing used immunoSEQ multiplex PCR; TCRdb keeps in-frame clones, though not all of them. The sample holds roughly 120,000 clones, about 86% seen once. The sequenced sample was peripheral blood, obtained on day 0 of AZD1222 vaccination. The source is an adult in good health.

The rearrangement joins TRBV11-2 to TRBJ2-7; either TRBD1 or TRBD2 may fit D (5 bases each). The CDR3 length is 16 residues. In germline, CDR1 is SGHAT, CDR2 FQNNGV. V was shortened by 1 base and J by 2 bases, with 15 bases between the two germline ends. Here the CDR3 reads CASSLGTGTLTYEQYF. CDR3 nucleotide sequence: TGTGCCAGCAGCTTAGGAACCGGGACGTTGACCTACGAGCAGTACTTC.

The V gene is TRBV11-3, the J gene TRBJ1-1; D gene uncertain. Germline V CDR1 and CDR2: SGHNT, YENEEA. Trimming pared 1 base from V and 6 bases from J, leaving 6 bases between. There are 12 residues in the CDR3. The CDR3 DNA is TGTGCCAGCAGCTTAGGGCAGGCTGAAGCTTTCTTT. Its protein product is CASSLGQAEAFF.

This clone was counted a single time. The chain links TRBV19 to TRBJ1-4, with 7 bases fitting TRBD1. The germline CDR1 and CDR2 sequences are LNHDA and SQIVND (reference sequence). J lost 8 bases, V lost 4 bases, and 4 bases had no gene match. CDR3 length: 13 amino acids. The CDR3 DNA reads as TGTGCCAGTAGTACGACAGGGCGAGAAAAACTGTTTTTT. It is translated as CASSTTGREKLFF.

The chain employs TRBV19 and TRBJ1-2; D not certain. The CDR3 runs to 14 residues. Trimming took 9 bases from V and 4 from J, leaving 18 bases between them. CDR1 LNHDA and CDR2 SQIVND come from the germline V gene (reference sequence). CDR3 loop: CASRTDAISYGYTF. CDR3 bases: TGTGCCAGCCGAACCGACGCAATATCCTATGGCTACACCTTC.

The V and J genes are TRBV11-2 and TRBJ2-5; 9 positions match TRBD1. This CDR3 has 16 amino acids. Germline loops: CDR1 SGHAT, CDR2 FQNNGV. V was clipped by 0 bases and J by 10 bases; unmatched bases: 12. This CDR3 reads CASSLDRDRGRGNQYF. The CDR3, as DNA: TGTGCCAGCAGCTTAGATCGCGACAGGGGGAGAGGTAACCAGTACTTC. Supplemented by reference TRBV11-2 and TRBJ2-5, the full variable domain reads EAGVAQSPRYKIIEKRQSVAFWCNPISGHATLYWYQQILGQGPKLLIQFQNNGVVDDSQLPKDRFSAERLKGVDSTLKIQPAKLEDSAVYLCASSLDRDRGRGNQYFGPGTRLLVL.

This chain links TRBV28 with TRBJ2-3; TRBD2 might be the D (6 bases). The CDR3 has 16 amino acids. Trimming pared 5 bases from V and 6 bases from J, leaving 21 bases between. CDR1 and CDR2 (germline): MDHEN, SYDVKM. CDR3 bases: TGTGCCAGCAGTCGCGGTCCGGGAGTGGGGGAGGATACGCAGTATTTT. Translating it yields CASSRGPGVGEDTQYF.

The chain has TRBV18 and TRBJ1-2; maybe TRBD1 (5 bases). Trimming shortened V by 3 bases and J by 5 bases, and 10 bases separated the two germline ends. The CDR3 is 13 residues long. Germline-derived CDR1 and CDR2 are KGHSH and LQKENI. The CDR3 loop is CASSPTERYGYTF. CDR3 DNA: TGTGCCAGCTCACCGACAGAGAGATATGGCTACACCTTC.

This clone was observed a single time. The chain has TRBV11-3 and TRBJ1-1; tentatively, D is TRBD1 (5 bases). The CDR3 runs 13 residues. Germline V gene data show CDR1 as SGHNT and CDR2 as YENEEA. Trimming stripped 5 bases from V and 4 bases from J, with 11 bases between. CDR3: CASSRQLGTEAFF. The CDR3 DNA reads as TGTGCCAGCAGCCGACAGTTGGGCACTGAAGCTTTCTTT.

This chain uses TRBV4-1 with TRBJ1-5; D is unresolved. Germline assignment: CDR1 MGHRA and CDR2 YSYEKL. V was cut by 4 bases and J by 1 base, with 17 bases left in between. The CDR3 is made up of 17 amino acids. The DNA of the CDR3 is TGCGCCAGCAGCCGCCAACTTCCGGGTGGGAGCAATCAGCCCCAGCATTTT. It encodes CASSRQLPGGSNQPQHF.

V usage is TRBV2 and J usage is TRBJ1-1; TRBD1 matches 8 bases. With 4 bases clipped from V and 0 bases from J, the junction kept 4 bases outside the gene matches. The CDR3 covers 15 residues. Germline V gene sequence: CDR1 SNHLY, CDR2 FYNNEI. Here the CDR3 reads CASSASGGLNTEAFF. As DNA, the CDR3 is TGTGCCAGCAGTGCGTCAGGGGGCCTGAACACTGAAGCTTTCTTT.

V is TRBV2 and J is TRBJ2-1; D ambiguous. The V end was cut by 0 bases, the J end by 7 bases, with 7 bases between. CDR1 and CDR2 (germline): SNHLY, FYNNEI. The CDR3 extends over 13 amino acids. The CDR3 region is CASSEALLNEQFF. CDR3 nucleotides: TGTGCCAGCAGTGAAGCGCTGTTAAATGAGCAGTTCTTC.

This clone was counted between two and nine times. This chain links TRBV2 with TRBJ2-7; TRBD1 might be the D (6 bases). CDR1 is SNHLY and CDR2 is FYNNEI in the germline V gene. CDR3 length equals 14 residues. V was trimmed by 10 bases and J by 0 bases, leaving 16 bases between them. DNA of the CDR3: TGTGCCATCCTCTTTGGGGACACCTCCTACGAGCAGTACTTC. It specifies CAILFGDTSYEQYF.

The chain uses TRBV12-2 and TRBJ1-2; the table gives TRBD1 as D, unverified against the DNA. TRBV12-2 is recorded as a pseudogene. The CDR3 runs 15 residues. In DNA form, the CDR3 reads TGTGCAAGTCGCCTCCAGCAGGGAAGAGCAGAAGGCTACACCTTC. Its translation: CASRLQQGRAEGYTF.

As regards this clone: This same CDR3 is encoded by further DNA sequences in the sample. The chain joins TRBV11-2 to TRBJ2-7; D gene ambiguous. The V end was cut by 3 bases, the J end by 1 base, with 1 base between. CDR3 length: 11 amino acids. CDR1 SGHAT and CDR2 FQNNGV come from the germline V gene. DNA of the CDR3: TGTGCCAGCAGCTTTTCCTACGAGCAGTACTTC. Protein sequence: CASSFSYEQYF.

DNA of the CDR3: TGCGCCAGCAGCTTTGGCTGGGACACTGAAGCTTTCTTT. Translated, it gives CASSFGWDTEAFF. The rearrangement links TRBV5-1 to TRBJ1-1; D gene uncertain. There are 13 residues in the CDR3. V was cut by 2 bases and J by 3 bases, with 8 bases left in between. The germline CDR1 and CDR2 sequences are SGHRS and YFSETQ.

The rearrangement links TRBV2 to TRBJ1-1; no firm D call. Trimming shortened V by 5 bases and J by 2 bases, and 6 bases separated the two germline ends. The CDR3 runs 12 residues. Germline CDR1 and CDR2: SNHLY and FYNNEI. The CDR3 sequence is CASSFQNTEAFF. The CDR3 bases are TGTGCCAGCAGTTTCCAAAACACTGAAGCTTTCTTT.

The chain carries TRBV5-6 and TRBJ2-6; 7 bases are shared with TRBD1. V was clipped by 4 bases and J by 0 bases; unmatched bases: 7. The CDR3 is 17 amino acids. Looked up from germline, CDR1 is SGHDT and CDR2 is YYEEEE. Here the CDR3 DNA reads TGTGCCAGCAGCCTATGGACAGGATACTCTGGGGCCAACGTCCTGACTTTC. This codes for CASSLWTGYSGANVLTF.

This rearrangement joins TRBV15 to TRBJ2-5; D possibly matches TRBD1 or TRBD2 (5 bases each). Germline V gives CDR1 LNHNV, CDR2 YYDKDF (reference sequence). The CDR3 runs 15 residues. V lost 0 bases and J lost 4, with 12 bases in between. CDR3 sequence reads: CATSRERGSGETQYF. The CDR3 nucleotides read TGTGCCACCAGCAGAGAACGGGGCTCGGGAGAGACCCAGTACTTC.

This chain joins TRBV2 and TRBJ2-5; D may be TRBD2 (6 bases). Trimming shortened V by 3 bases and J by 5 bases, and 10 bases separated the two germline ends. Germline CDR1 is SNHLY and CDR2 is FYNNEI. The CDR3 covers 13 residues. The DNA of the CDR3 is TGTGCCAGCAGTGAGGAGGGATCGGAGACCCAGTACTTC. It is translated as CASSEEGSETQYF.

This rearrangement joins TRBV28 to TRBJ1-6; 9 positions match TRBD1. This CDR3 spans 15 amino acids. Germline assignment: CDR1 MDHEN and CDR2 SYDVKM. The J segment lost 10 bases and the V segment lost 4 bases, leaving 8 bases of the junction unmatched. CDR3 sequence reads: CASSSEGQGTSPLHF. CDR3 DNA: TGTGCCAGCAGTTCGGAGGGACAGGGTACCTCACCCCTCCACTTT.

The rearrangement uses TRBV11-1 and TRBJ1-1, with D unresolved. V was clipped by 4 bases and J by 1 base, with 16 bases between them. The CDR3 sequence is 16 residues long. Per the germline V gene, CDR1 is SGHAT and CDR2 is FQDESV (reference sequence). The chain's CDR3 is CASSSPLARRNTEAFF. The CDR3 DNA reads as TGTGCCAGCAGCTCCCCTCTTGCTCGGAGGAACACTGAAGCTTTCTTT.

A few counts support this clone. This sequence joins TRBV12-3 or TRBV12-4 and TRBJ1-1; 10 bases align to TRBD1. This CDR3 has 13 residues. V lost 6 bases, J lost 11 bases, and 9 bases stayed unmatched. This chain's CDR3 is CASSLRTGGWAFF. DNA for the CDR3: TGTGCCAGCAGCCTTCGGACAGGGGGGTGGGCTTTCTTT.

The V and J genes are TRBV30 and TRBJ1-1; D is possibly TRBD1 (6 bases). V was shortened by 0 bases and J by 2 bases, with 19 bases between the two germline ends. The CDR3 extends over 17 amino acids. The germline V gene has CDR1 GTSNPN and CDR2 SVGIG (reference sequence). The CDR3 loop is CAWSVSRGGWGNTEAFF. CDR3 in DNA: TGTGCCTGGAGTGTCTCTAGAGGGGGATGGGGAAACACTGAAGCTTTCTTT.

This clone was seen more than once but under ten times. The genes are TRBV19 and TRBJ1-5; D unclear. The V and J ends lost 7 bases and 0 bases respectively, with 13 bases between them. Germline assignment: CDR1 LNHDA and CDR2 SQIVND (reference sequence). This CDR3 has 15 residues. CDR3 DNA sequence: TGTGCCAGTACATGGGGAGGGTATAGCAATCAGCCCCAGCATTTT. This encodes CASTWGGYSNQPQHF. The full variable domain, completed using reference TRBV19 and TRBJ1-5, is DGGITQSPKYLFRKEGQNVTLSCEQNLNHDAMYWYRQDPGQGLRLIYYSQIVNDFQKGDIAEGYSVSREKKESFPLTVTSAQKNPTAFYLCASTWGGYSNQPQHFGDGTRLSIL.

The gene calls are TRBV5-1 and TRBJ2-7, with a tentative D call TRBD1 (5 bases). V lost 2 bases and J lost 3, with 12 bases in between. The length of the CDR3 is 14 residues. Germline CDR1 and CDR2: SGHRS and YFSETQ. CDR3 in amino acids: CASSFRQSSYEQYF. The CDR3 DNA reads TGCGCCAGCAGCTTTAGACAGAGCAGCTACGAGCAGTACTTC.

V and J are TRBV21-1 and TRBJ2-7; TRBD1 is the table's D call, not checked against the DNA. TRBV21-1 is listed as a pseudogene. The CDR3 is 15 amino acids. The CDR3 nucleotides are TGTGCCAGCACGGCTTCAGGGGGCCGGTACTACGAGCAGTACTTC. It codes for CASTASGGRYYEQYF.

This chain joins TRBV3-1 (or the pseudogene TRBV3-2) and TRBJ2-7; the D gene could be TRBD1 or TRBD2 (5 bases each). This CDR3 spans 12 amino acids. V dropped 4 bases and J dropped 7 bases, with 11 bases sitting between them. The germline CDR1 and CDR2 sequences are LGHDT and YNNKEL (reference sequence). CDR3 sequence: CASSLRWGEQYF. The CDR3 nucleotides are TGTGCCAGCAGCCTAAGGTGGGGGGAGCAGTACTTC.

The chain has TRBV4-1 and TRBJ1-4; 7 bases match TRBD1. The CDR3 covers 16 residues. Trimming cost V 1 base and J 0 bases; bases outside gene matches: 2. Germline CDR1 and CDR2: MGHRA and YSYEKL. For the CDR3, the DNA is TGCGCCAGCAGCCAAGGCGGGACAGCAACTAATGAAAAACTGTTTTTT. Its protein is CASSQGGTATNEKLFF.

Notes on this clone: A read error may account for a junction end that differs from germline. The CDR3 is CASSYYIGLGDQPQHF. CDR3 bases: TGTGCCAGCAGCTACTATATTGGACTAGGTGATCAGCCCCAGCATTTT. The rearrangement joins TRBV6-2 or TRBV6-3 to TRBJ1-5; no firm D call. This CDR3 contains 16 residues. Germline CDR1 MNHEY, CDR2 SVGEGT.

Remarks on this clone: The CDR3 does not close with the conserved phenylalanine or tryptophan, likely indicating a read error. The DNA is omitted, as the CDR3 cannot be located on it reliably, and the CDR3 follows TCRdb's listing. The V and J genes are TRBV6-2 or TRBV6-3 and TRBJ2-3; the D call TRBD2 from the table was never checked on the DNA. Ends included, the CDR3 has 13 residues. Germline V gives CDR1 MNHEY, CDR2 SVGEGT. The chain's CDR3 is CASSTQREGLYNL.

V and J are TRBV6-6 and TRBJ2-5, with D tentatively TRBD1 or TRBD2 (5 bases each). Germline-derived CDR1 and CDR2 are MNHNY and SVGAGI (reference sequence). The V gene lost 8 bases and the J gene lost 2 bases, with 9 bases spanning the gap. The CDR3 runs 12 residues. CDR3 loop: CASGGAQETQYF. The DNA of the CDR3 is TGTGCCAGCGGGGGAGCTCAAGAGACCCAGTACTTC.

This chain uses TRBV18 with TRBJ2-5; 10 bases map to TRBD1. In germline, CDR1 is KGHSH, CDR2 LQKENI. The V gene end was trimmed by 5 bases and the J gene end by 4 bases; junction bases not matched to a gene: 4. This CDR3 region has 14 residues. Here the CDR3 reads CASSGGQGPETQYF. The CDR3 DNA reads as TGTGCCAGCTCAGGGGGACAGGGGCCAGAGACCCAGTACTTC.